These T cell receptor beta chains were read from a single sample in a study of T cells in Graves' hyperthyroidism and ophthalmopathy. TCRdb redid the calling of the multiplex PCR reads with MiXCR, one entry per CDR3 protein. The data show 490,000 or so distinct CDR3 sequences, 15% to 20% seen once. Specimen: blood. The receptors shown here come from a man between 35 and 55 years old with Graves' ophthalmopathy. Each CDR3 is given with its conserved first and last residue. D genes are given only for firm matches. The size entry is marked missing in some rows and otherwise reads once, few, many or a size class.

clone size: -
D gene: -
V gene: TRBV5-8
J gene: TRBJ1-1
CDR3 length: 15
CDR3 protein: CASSLGSRVRTEAFF
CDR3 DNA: TGTGCCAGCAGCTTGGGATCCAGGGTGAGGACTGAAGCTTTCTTT

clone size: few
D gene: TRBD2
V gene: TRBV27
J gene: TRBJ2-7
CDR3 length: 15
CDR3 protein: CASSPWASGTHEQYF
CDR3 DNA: TGTGCCAGCAGTCCATGGGCTAGCGGGACCCACGAGCAGTACTTC

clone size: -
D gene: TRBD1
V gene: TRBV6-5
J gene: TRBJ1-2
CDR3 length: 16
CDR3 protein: CASSYAPTGGFSGYTF
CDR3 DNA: TGTGCCAGCAGTTACGCCCCCACAGGGGGCTTTTCTGGCTACACCTTC

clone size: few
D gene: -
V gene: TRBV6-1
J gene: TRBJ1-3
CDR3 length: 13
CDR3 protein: CASSPTSGNTIYF
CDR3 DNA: TGTGCCAGCAGCCCCACCTCTGGAAACACCATATATTTT

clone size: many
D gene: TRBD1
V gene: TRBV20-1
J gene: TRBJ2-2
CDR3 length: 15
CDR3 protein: CSATTGTASPGELFF
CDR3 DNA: TGCAGTGCTACCACCGGGACAGCGAGCCCCGGGGAGCTGTTTTTT

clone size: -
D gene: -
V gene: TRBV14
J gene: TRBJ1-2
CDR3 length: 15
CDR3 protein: CASSPREVVRYGYTF
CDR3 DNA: TGTGCCAGCAGCCCCAGGGAGGTTGTCCGGTATGGCTACACCTTC

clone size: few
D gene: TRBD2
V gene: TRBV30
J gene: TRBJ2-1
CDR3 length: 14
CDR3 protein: CAWRTSGPLEEQFF
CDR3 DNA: TGTGCCTGGAGGACTAGCGGCCCCCTGGAGGAGCAGTTCTTC

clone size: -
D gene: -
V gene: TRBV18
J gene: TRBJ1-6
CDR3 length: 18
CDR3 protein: CASSPPTLMQSHILSVHF
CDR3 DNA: TGTGCCAGCTCACCACCCACATTGATGCAGAGCCACATCCTCTCAGTCCACTTT

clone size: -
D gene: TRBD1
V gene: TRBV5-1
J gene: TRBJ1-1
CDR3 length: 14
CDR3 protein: CASSGGQGLTEAFF
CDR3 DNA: TGCGCCAGCAGCGGCGGACAGGGACTCACTGAAGCTTTCTTT

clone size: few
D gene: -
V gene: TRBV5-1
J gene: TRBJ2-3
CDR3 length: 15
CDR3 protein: CASSYNRGATDTQYF
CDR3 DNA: TGCGCCAGCAGCTACAACCGGGGGGCCACAGATACGCAGTATTTT

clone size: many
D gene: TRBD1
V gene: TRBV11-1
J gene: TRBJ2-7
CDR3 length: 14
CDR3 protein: CASSLARQGAEQYF
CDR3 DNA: TGTGCCAGCAGCTTAGCGAGACAGGGCGCCGAGCAGTACTTC

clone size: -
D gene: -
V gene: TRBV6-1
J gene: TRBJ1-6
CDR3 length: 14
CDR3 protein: CASSLGVSYSPLHF
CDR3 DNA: TGTGCCAGCTCCCTAGGAGTCTCCTATTCACCCCTCCACTTT

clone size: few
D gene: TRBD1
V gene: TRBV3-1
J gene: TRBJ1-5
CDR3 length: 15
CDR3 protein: CASSQLDRGNQPQHF
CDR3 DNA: TGTGCCAGCAGCCAGCTGGACAGGGGGAATCAGCCCCAGCATTTT

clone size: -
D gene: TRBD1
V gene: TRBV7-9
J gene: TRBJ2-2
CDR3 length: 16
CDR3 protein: CASSFTPGQPSGELFF
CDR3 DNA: TGTGCCAGCAGCTTTACACCGGGACAGCCATCCGGGGAGCTGTTTTTT

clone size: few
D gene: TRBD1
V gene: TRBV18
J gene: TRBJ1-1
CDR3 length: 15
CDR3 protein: CASSPDRDRDTEAFF
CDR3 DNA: TGTGCCAGCTCCCCTGACCGGGACAGGGACACTGAAGCTTTCTTT

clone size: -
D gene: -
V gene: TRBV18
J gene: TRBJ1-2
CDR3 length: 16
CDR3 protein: CASSLVGVTGVYGYTF
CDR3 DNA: TGTGCCAGCTCACTCGTCGGCGTGACAGGTGTCTATGGCTACACCTTC

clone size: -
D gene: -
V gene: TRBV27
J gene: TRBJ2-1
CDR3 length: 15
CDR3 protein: CASSLPRGTYNEQFF
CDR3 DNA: TGTGCCAGCAGTTTACCACGGGGGACCTACAATGAGCAGTTCTTC

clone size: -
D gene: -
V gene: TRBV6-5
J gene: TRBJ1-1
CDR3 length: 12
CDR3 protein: CASSYLSAEAFF
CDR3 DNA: TGTGCCAGCAGTTACCTGTCGGCTGAAGCTTTCTTT

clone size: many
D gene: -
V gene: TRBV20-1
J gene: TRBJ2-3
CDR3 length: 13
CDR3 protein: CSAGHRSADTQYF
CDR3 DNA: TGCAGTGCTGGTCACCGGAGCGCAGATACGCAGTATTTT

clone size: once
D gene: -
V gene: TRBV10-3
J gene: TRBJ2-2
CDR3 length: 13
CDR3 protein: CAISDTKTGELFF
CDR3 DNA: TGTGCCATCAGTGACACTAAGACCGGGGAGCTGTTTTTT

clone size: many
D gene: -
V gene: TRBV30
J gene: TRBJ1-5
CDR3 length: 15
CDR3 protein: CAWSDVQGKSQPQHF
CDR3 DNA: TGTGCCTGGAGTGACGTACAGGGAAAGAGTCAGCCCCAGCATTTT

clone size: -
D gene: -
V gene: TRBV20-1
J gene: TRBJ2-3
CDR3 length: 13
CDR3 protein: CSARDSGPDTQYF
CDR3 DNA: TGCAGTGCTAGAGATTCGGGCCCGGATACGCAGTATTTT

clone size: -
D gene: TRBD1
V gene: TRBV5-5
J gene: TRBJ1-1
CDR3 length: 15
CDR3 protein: CASSQPFDRAPEAFF
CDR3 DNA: TGCGCCAGCAGCCAACCCTTTGACAGGGCGCCGGAAGCTTTCTTT

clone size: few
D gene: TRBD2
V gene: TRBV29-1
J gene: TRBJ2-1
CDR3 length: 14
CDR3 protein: CSVPGTSGRIEQFF
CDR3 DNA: TGCAGCGTCCCCGGGACTAGCGGGAGGATTGAGCAGTTCTTC

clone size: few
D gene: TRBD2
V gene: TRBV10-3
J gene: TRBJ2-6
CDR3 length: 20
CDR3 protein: CAIRADPGLAGGSGANVLTF
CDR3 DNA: TGTGCCATCAGGGCAGACCCGGGACTAGCGGGAGGGTCTGGGGCCAACGTCCTGACTTTC

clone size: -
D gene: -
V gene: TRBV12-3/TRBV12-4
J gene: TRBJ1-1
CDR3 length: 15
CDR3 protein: CASTTGLGVNTEAFF
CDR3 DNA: TGTGCCAGCACCACAGGGTTAGGGGTGAACACTGAAGCTTTCTTT

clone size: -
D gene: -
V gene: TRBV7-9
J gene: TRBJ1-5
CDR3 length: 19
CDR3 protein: CFDGSRDIIITVSNQPQHF
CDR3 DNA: TGTTTTGACGGGTCTAGGGACATTATTATTACGGTTAGCAATCAGCCCCAGCATTTT

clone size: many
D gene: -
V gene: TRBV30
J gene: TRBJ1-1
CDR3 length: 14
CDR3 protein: CAWSVGGGYTEAFF
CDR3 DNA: TGTGCCTGGAGTGTAGGAGGGGGATACACTGAAGCTTTCTTT

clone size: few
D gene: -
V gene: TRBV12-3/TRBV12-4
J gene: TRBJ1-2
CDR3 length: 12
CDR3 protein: CASSFNNYGYTF
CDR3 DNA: TGTGCCAGCAGTTTCAATAACTATGGCTACACCTTC

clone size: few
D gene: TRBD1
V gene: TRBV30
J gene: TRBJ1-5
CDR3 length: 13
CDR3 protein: CAWEQGGGQPQHF
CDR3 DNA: TGTGCCTGGGAACAGGGGGGTGGTCAGCCCCAGCATTTT

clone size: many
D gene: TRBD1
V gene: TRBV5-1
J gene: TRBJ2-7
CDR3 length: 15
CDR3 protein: CASSSRQGSTYEQYF
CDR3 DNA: TGCGCCAGCAGCTCTAGACAGGGATCAACCTACGAGCAGTACTTC

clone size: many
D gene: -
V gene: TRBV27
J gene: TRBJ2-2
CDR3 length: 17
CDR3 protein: CASSPFYNRRNTGELFF
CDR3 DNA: TGTGCCAGCAGTCCCTTTTACAACCGACGTAACACCGGGGAGCTGTTTTTT

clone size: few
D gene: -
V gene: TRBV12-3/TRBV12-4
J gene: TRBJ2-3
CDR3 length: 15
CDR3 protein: CASSFFPSGTDTQYF
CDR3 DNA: TGTGCCAGCAGTTTCTTCCCTAGCGGCACAGATACGCAGTATTTT

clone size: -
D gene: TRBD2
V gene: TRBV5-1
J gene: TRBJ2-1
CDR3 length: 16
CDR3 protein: CASSSGGGAIYNEQFF
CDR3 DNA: TGCGCCAGCAGCTCGGGGGGGGGGGCTATCTACAATGAGCAGTTCTTC

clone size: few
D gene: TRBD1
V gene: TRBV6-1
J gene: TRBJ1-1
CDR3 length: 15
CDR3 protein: CASSPPQGRGTEAFF
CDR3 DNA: TGTGCCAGCAGCCCACCACAGGGGCGGGGGACTGAAGCTTTCTTT

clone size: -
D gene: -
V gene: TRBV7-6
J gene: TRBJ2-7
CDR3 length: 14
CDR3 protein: CASSLEEWGNEQYF
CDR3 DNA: TGTGCCAGCAGCTTAGAGGAATGGGGCAACGAGCAGTACTTC

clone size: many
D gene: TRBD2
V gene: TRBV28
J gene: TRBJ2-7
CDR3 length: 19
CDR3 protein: CASRSISSGAAWGAYEQYF
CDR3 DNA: TGTGCCAGCAGGAGCATCTCGAGCGGGGCGGCCTGGGGGGCCTACGAGCAGTACTTC

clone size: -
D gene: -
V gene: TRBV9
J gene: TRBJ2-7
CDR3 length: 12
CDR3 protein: CASSVPGYEQYF
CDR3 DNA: TGTGCCAGCAGCGTCCCGGGGTACGAGCAGTACTTC

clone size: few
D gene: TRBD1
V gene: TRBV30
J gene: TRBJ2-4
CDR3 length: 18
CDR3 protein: CAWSRSDRGGLAKNIQYF
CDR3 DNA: TGTGCCTGGAGTAGGAGCGACAGGGGGGGTCTAGCCAAAAACATTCAGTACTTC

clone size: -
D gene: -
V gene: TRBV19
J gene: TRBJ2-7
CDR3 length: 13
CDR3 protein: CASSRSKGLEQYF
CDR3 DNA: TGTGCCAGTAGTCGTAGTAAGGGACTCGAGCAGTACTTC

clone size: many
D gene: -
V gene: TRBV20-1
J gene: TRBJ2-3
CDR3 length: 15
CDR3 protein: CSARRFSDYTDTQYF
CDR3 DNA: TGCAGTGCTAGAAGGTTCTCAGATTACACAGATACGCAGTATTTT

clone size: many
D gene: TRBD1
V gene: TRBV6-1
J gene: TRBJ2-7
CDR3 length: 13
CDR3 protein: CASSAGTGYEQYF
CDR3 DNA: TGTGCCAGCAGTGCCGGGACAGGCTACGAGCAGTACTTC

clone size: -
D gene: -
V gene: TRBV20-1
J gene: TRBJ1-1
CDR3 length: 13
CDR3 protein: CSAAPTKNTEAFF
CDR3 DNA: TGCAGTGCCGCACCCACCAAGAACACTGAAGCTTTCTTT

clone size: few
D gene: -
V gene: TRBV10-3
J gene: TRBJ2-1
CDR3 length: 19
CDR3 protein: CAISESKPAGGRGYNEQFF
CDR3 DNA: TGTGCCATCAGTGAGTCGAAACCCGCCGGGGGACGGGGGTACAATGAGCAGTTCTTC

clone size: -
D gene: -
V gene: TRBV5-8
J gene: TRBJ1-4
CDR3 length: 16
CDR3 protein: CASSLALGRGNEKLFF
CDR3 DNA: TGTGCCAGCAGCTTGGCCTTGGGCAGGGGTAATGAAAAACTGTTTTTT

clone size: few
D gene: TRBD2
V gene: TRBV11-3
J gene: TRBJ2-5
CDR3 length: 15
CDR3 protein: CASSLGLAAGETQYF
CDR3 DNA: TGTGCCAGCAGCTTAGGGCTAGCGGCGGGAGAGACCCAGTACTTC

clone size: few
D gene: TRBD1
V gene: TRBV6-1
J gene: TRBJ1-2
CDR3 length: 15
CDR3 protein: CASSVGQGAPGGYTF
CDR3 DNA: TGTGCCAGCAGTGTGGGACAGGGGGCGCCGGGGGGCTACACCTTC

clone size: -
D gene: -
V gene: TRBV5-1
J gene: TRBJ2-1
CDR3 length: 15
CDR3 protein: CASSFQLGPYNEQFF
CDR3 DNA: TGCGCCAGCAGCTTCCAACTGGGACCCTACAATGAGCAGTTCTTC

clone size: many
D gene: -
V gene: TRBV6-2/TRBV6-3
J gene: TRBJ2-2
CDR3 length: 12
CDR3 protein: CASSSDPLELFF
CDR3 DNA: TGTGCCAGCAGTTCTGACCCGCTGGAGCTGTTTTTT

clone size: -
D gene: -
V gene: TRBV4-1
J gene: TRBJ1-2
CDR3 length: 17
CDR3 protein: CASSHLLRGPDDYGYTF
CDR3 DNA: TGCGCCAGCAGCCACCTCCTGCGGGGACCGGACGACTATGGCTACACCTTC

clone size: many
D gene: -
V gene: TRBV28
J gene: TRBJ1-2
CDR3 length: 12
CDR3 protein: CASSSERRGYTF
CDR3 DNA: TGTGCCAGCAGTTCAGAACGTCGTGGCTACACCTTC

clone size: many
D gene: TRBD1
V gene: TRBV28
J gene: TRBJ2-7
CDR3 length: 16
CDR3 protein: CASSHGQGRRSYEQYF
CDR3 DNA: TGTGCCAGCAGTCATGGACAGGGACGAAGAAGCTACGAGCAGTACTTC

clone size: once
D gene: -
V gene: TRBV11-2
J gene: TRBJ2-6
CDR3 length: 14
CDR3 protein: CARELVAGANVLTF
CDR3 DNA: TGTGCCCGCGAATTAGTAGCTGGGGCCAACGTCCTGACTTTC